This entry lists 24 T cell receptor beta chains sequenced from one sample in a study of OX40 agonist ivuxolimab in advanced cancers. Receptor libraries were prepared by the immunoSEQ multiplex PCR assay. TCRdb re-hosts the immuneACCESS table, in-frame sequences only. Its copies lack some clones; in the studies checked, an unresolved V gene accounts for under half of them, and the cause for the rest is not known. This sample holds tens of thousands of clones; around 80% were observed only once. The ten most abundant clones make up approximately 1.7% of the sample. The sequencing here drew on CD4+ or CD8+ T cells sorted from blood, taken in a trial of the OX40 agonist ivuxolimab. The origin of the receptors is an adult with an advanced solid tumor such as melanoma, head and neck, liver or kidney cancer.

Concerning this clone: The junction shows a germline mismatch at one end, possibly a read error. This sample also contains other DNA sequences that code for the same CDR3. The V and J genes are TRBV11-2 and TRBJ1-3; no definite D call. This CDR3 has 15 residues. Germline CDR1 is SGHAT and CDR2 is FQNNGV. The CDR3 DNA is TGTGCTAGCAGCTTAGAAGGCAGCTCTGGAAACACCATATATTTT. Amino acids: CASSLEGSSGNTIYF. The full variable domain, completed using reference TRBV11-2 and TRBJ1-3, is EAGVAQSPRYKIIEKRQSVAFWCNPISGHATLYWYQQILGQGPKLLIQFQNNGVVDDSQLPKDRFSAERLKGVDSTLKIQPAKLEDSAVYLCASSLEGSSGNTIYFGEGSWLTVV.

The J gene is TRBJ2-2, the V gene TRBV7-2; 15 bases agree with TRBD2. Germline CDR1 SGHTA, CDR2 FQGNSA. Trimming removed 2 bases from V and 5 bases from J; junction bases left unmatched: 3. The CDR3 extends over 17 amino acids. The CDR3 DNA follows: TGTGCCAGCAGCTTAAACGGACTAGCGGGAGGGACCGGGGAGCTGTTTTTT. Its translation is CASSLNGLAGGTGELFF.

The genes are TRBV7-2 and TRBJ1-1; D not resolved. Trimming left V 5 bases short and J 4 bases short, with 11 bases between. Germline CDR1 and CDR2: SGHTA and FQGNSA. CDR3 size: 13 residues. Here the CDR3 reads CASSTRSITEAFF. CDR3 sequence (DNA): TGTGCCAGCAGCACTCGAAGTATCACTGAAGCTTTCTTT.

CDR3 region: CAMSFGMPGGWTGELFF. The CDR3 DNA reads TGTGCGATGTCATTTGGGATGCCGGGGGGATGGACCGGGGAGCTGTTTTTT. The rearrangement links TRBV30 to TRBJ2-2; 7 bases fit TRBD2. Germline loops: CDR1 GTSNPN, CDR2 SVGIG (reference sequence). This CDR3 comprises 17 residues.

This clone was seen more than once but under ten times. The CDR3 DNA sequence: TGTGCCAGCAGCCGACCAACTAGCGATGAGCAGTTCTTC. Its protein is CASSRPTSDEQFF. This chain links TRBV7-8 with TRBJ2-1, with 7 bases lining up with TRBD2. The CDR3 is made up of 13 amino acids. Trimming took 5 bases from V and 8 from J; bases not matched to a gene: 6. Germline loops: CDR1 SGHVS, CDR2 FQNEAQ.

This chain joins TRBV7-2 and TRBJ2-2; 7 bases match TRBD1. The CDR3 is made up of 15 amino acids. From germline, CDR1 is SGHTA and CDR2 FQGNSA. The ends lost 0 bases at V and 5 bases at J; junction bases unmatched: 3. CDR3 residues: CASSLAGGYTGELFF. The CDR3 coding sequence is TGTGCCAGCAGCTTAGCAGGGGGCTATACCGGGGAGCTGTTTTTT.

The J gene is TRBJ1-2, the V gene TRBV4-1; 7 positions agree with TRBD1. Trimming took 4 bases from V and 0 from J; bases not matched to a gene: 11. The germline gives CDR1 MGHRA, CDR2 YSYEKL. This CDR3 is 17 amino acids long. CDR3 loop: CASSPQTTGRANYGYTF. The CDR3 region has the DNA TGCGCCAGCAGCCCCCAGACGACAGGGAGAGCTAACTATGGCTACACCTTC.

The chain couples TRBV5-1 to TRBJ2-1; D might be TRBD2 (5 bases). The V gene lost 6 bases and the J gene lost 9 bases, with 19 bases spanning the gap. The germline gives CDR1 SGHRS, CDR2 YFSETQ. The CDR3 runs to 14 residues. CDR3 sequence reads: CASNPDSSYGEQFF. The CDR3 nucleotides read TGCGCCAGCAACCCGGACTCTTCGTATGGTGAGCAGTTCTTC.

The DNA of the CDR3 is TGCGCCAGCAGCGAAGGAGCTAGCGAGGTATACGAGCAGTACTTC. Protein: CASSEGASEVYEQYF. V and J are TRBV5-1 and TRBJ2-7; TRBD2 might be the D (6 bases). The CDR3 runs 15 residues. V lost 4 bases and J lost 4, with 18 bases in between. Germline V gene sequence: CDR1 SGHRS, CDR2 YFSETQ.

V usage is TRBV19 and J usage is TRBJ2-5; D gene unclear. The germline V gene encodes CDR1 LNHDA and CDR2 SQIVND (reference sequence). The CDR3 spans 13 residues. V dropped 6 bases and J dropped 3 bases, with 11 bases sitting between them. CDR3 loop: CASSPEREETQYF. The CDR3 nucleotides are TGTGCCAGTAGCCCCGAAAGGGAAGAGACCCAGTACTTC.

The rearrangement links TRBV5-1 to TRBJ1-6; 8 positions agree with TRBD1. The V segment lost 0 bases and the J segment 5 bases; nucleotides outside the gene matches: 4. CDR1 and CDR2 from the germline V gene are SGHRS and YFSETQ. The CDR3 runs 16 residues. CDR3 nucleotide sequence: TGCGCCAGCAGCTTGGGCCCACAGGGGGATAATTCACCCCTCCACTTT. Encoded protein: CASSLGPQGDNSPLHF.

The V call is TRBV29-1, the J call TRBJ2-2; the D is unclear. Germline CDR1 reads SQVTM; CDR2 reads ANQGSEA. V was trimmed by 7 bases and J by 4 bases, leaving 13 bases between them. CDR3 length equals 13 residues. The DNA for the CDR3 is TGCAGCGCGAGCCCTCTTATCACCGGGGAGCTGTTTTTT. Its protein product is CSASPLITGELFF.

The chain joins TRBV2 to TRBJ1-4, with D tentatively TRBD1 (5 bases). V was shortened by 7 bases and J by 0 bases, with 9 bases between the two germline ends. Germline CDR1 is SNHLY and CDR2 is FYNNEI. There are 14 residues in the CDR3. CDR3 in amino acids: CASTGGATNEKLFF. Written as DNA, the CDR3 is TGTGCCAGCACCGGGGGGGCAACTAATGAAAAACTGTTTTTT.

The gene calls are TRBV11-3 and TRBJ2-3; 7 nucleotides align to TRBD1. Germline CDR1 and CDR2: SGHNT and YENEEA. The CDR3 sequence is 16 residues long. Trimming removed 5 bases from V and 1 base from J; junction bases left unmatched: 9. The DNA for the CDR3 is TGTGCCAGCAGCAGACAGGGCAGAGCGGGCACAGATACGCAGTATTTT. Translation gives CASSRQGRAGTDTQYF.

This chain uses TRBV28 with TRBJ1-5, with TRBD1 as a possible D gene (6 bases). The CDR3 runs 17 residues. V was trimmed by 7 bases and J by 1 base, leaving 20 bases between them. The V gene's germline CDR1 is MDHEN and CDR2 SYDVKM. The CDR3 is CASNDREWTASNQPQHF. DNA of the CDR3: TGTGCCAGCAACGACCGGGAGTGGACAGCCAGCAATCAGCCCCAGCATTTT.

This clone was seen only once. V is TRBV7-2 and J is TRBJ2-5, with D unresolved. The last part of the DNA fits TRBJ2-7 better; the J call may be wrong. The CDR3 spans 14 residues. Germline V gives CDR1 SGHTA, CDR2 FQGNSA. This chain's CDR3 is CASSLLPQGYEQYF. In DNA form, the CDR3 reads TGTGCCAGCAGCTTACTGCCCCAAGGCTACGAGCAGTACTTC.

J is TRBJ2-3 and V is TRBV11-3; D gene ambiguous. V was shortened by 2 bases and J by 0 bases, with 9 bases between the two germline ends. Germline V gene lookup returns CDR1 SGHNT and CDR2 YENEEA. CDR3 length: 15 residues. The CDR3 nucleotides are TGTGCCAGCAGCTTAACGGCCCGGAGCACAGATACGCAGTATTTT. Translation: CASSLTARSTDTQYF.

This chain uses TRBV27 with TRBJ1-3, with D possibly matching TRBD1 (5 bases). Between the trimmed V and J ends, which lost 2 bases and 7 bases, there was a span of 12 bases. Germline V gives CDR1 MNHEY, CDR2 SMNVEV (reference sequence). CDR3 length equals 14 residues. The CDR3 DNA sequence: TGTGCCAGCAGTTTAAGGGACGAGTCGAACACCATATATTTT. This codes for CASSLRDESNTIYF.

V is TRBV5-1 and J is TRBJ2-7; no clear D gene. Germline CDR1 SGHRS, CDR2 YFSETQ. This CDR3 contains 13 residues. The V end lost 4 bases, the J end lost 1 base, and 9 bases lay between the germline ends. In nucleotides, the CDR3 is TGCGCCAGCAGCGTCGGTAGTTCCTACGAGCAGTACTTC. This encodes CASSVGSSYEQYF.

Regarding this clone: A read error may produce the germline difference seen at one junction end. The chain carries TRBV7-7 and TRBJ2-1, with 14 bases lining up with TRBD2. In germline, CDR1 is SSHAT, CDR2 FNYEAQ (reference sequence). This CDR3 is built from 16 residues. The CDR3 DNA is TGTGCTAGCAGCTCGGGGACTAGCGGGAGAGTGGGTGAGCAGTTCTTC. It encodes CASSSGTSGRVGEQFF.

The gene calls are TRBV19 and TRBJ2-2; TRBD1 matches at 7 bases. V shed 5 bases, J shed 3 bases, and the junction held 6 bases outside the gene matches. Looked up from germline, CDR1 is LNHDA and CDR2 is SQIVND (reference sequence). The CDR3 contains 15 residues. CDR3 sequence reads: CASSRPGQYTGELFF. In nucleotides, the CDR3 is TGTGCCAGTAGTCGACCGGGACAGTACACCGGGGAGCTGTTTTTT.

The chain uses TRBV19 and TRBJ2-3; D possibly corresponds to TRBD1 (6 bases). CDR3 size: 14 residues. V lost 1 base, J lost 2 bases, and 7 bases lay in between. Germline loops: CDR1 LNHDA, CDR2 SQIVND (reference sequence). The CDR3 region is CASSIGQVTDTQYF. The CDR3 DNA reads as TGTGCCAGTAGTATAGGACAGGTCACAGATACGCAGTATTTT.

This clone was seen only once. The gene calls are TRBV28 and TRBJ1-5, with a weak D call TRBD1 (6 bases). The V and J ends lost 7 bases and 7 bases respectively, with 14 bases between them. The CDR3 is made up of 13 amino acids. The germline V gene has CDR1 MDHEN and CDR2 SYDVKM. DNA of the CDR3: TGTGCCAGCACACAAATGGGGGGCCAGCCCCAGCATTTT. Its translation: CASTQMGGQPQHF.

The chain recombines TRBV27 with TRBJ1-2; D gene unclear. This CDR3 is 14 amino acids long. V lost 0 bases and J 4 bases, leaving 9 bases between the germline ends. The germline gives CDR1 MNHEY, CDR2 SMNVEV (reference sequence). The CDR3 sequence: CASSLSPYSYGYTF. DNA of the CDR3: TGTGCCAGCAGTTTATCGCCGTATTCCTATGGCTACACCTTC.